The clone carrying this TCR beta chain was seen at least ten times. No antigen is known for it. Specified treatment: skin biopsy from PPD injection site in Mantoux-positive individual. A UMI-containing oligonucleotide was joined by 3' ligation to the TCR cDNA template. Tuberculin skin test biopsies were taken where PPD was injected in Mantoux-positive people. Amplification of ligated cDNA took four PCR rounds with SP2 and nested alpha and beta constant primers. Alpha and beta constant region primers primed reverse transcription for blood and skin samples. TCRdb processed the UMI-ligation and nested PCR reads anew with MiXCR; each CDR3 protein has one entry. The profile shows tens of thousands of distinct CDR3 sequences, about 6.9% of them singletons. CDR1 and CDR2 from the germline V gene are SEHNR and FQNEAQ (reference sequence). Trimming pared 1 base from V and 10 bases from J, leaving 8 bases between. The CDR3 spans 11 residues.

This sample was included in a study of naive and memory T cell subsets. Study-wide points: TCRs were reportedly recovered from both biopsy types, mostly tuberculin test sites.

The chain combines TRBV7-9 with TRBJ2-7; D gene uncertain. The input for sequencing was skin, taken from a tuberculin skin test site. This receptor was obtained from an adult in good health. CDR3 nucleotides: TGTGCCAGCAGCTTAGGGCCTGTTCAGTACTTC. It is translated as CASSLGPVQYF.